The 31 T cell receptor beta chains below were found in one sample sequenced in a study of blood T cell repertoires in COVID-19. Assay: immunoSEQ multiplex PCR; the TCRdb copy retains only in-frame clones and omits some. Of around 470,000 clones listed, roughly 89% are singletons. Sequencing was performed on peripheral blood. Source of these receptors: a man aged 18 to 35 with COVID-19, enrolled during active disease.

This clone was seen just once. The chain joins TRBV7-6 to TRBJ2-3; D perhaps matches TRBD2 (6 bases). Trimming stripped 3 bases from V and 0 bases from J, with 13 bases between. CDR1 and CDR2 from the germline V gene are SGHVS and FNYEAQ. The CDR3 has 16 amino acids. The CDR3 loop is CASSFRTGTSTDTQYF. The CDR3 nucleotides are TGTGCCAGCAGCTTCCGGACGGGGACTAGCACAGATACGCAGTATTTT.

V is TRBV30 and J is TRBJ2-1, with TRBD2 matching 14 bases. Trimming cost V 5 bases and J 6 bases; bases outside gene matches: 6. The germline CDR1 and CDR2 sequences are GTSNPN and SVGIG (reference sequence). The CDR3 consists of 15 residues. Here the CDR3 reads CAWGRLAGGPNEQFF. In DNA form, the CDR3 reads TGTGCCTGGGGGAGACTAGCGGGAGGGCCCAATGAGCAGTTCTTC. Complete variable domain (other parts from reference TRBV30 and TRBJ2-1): SQTIHQWPATLVQPVGSPLSLECTVEGTSNPNLYWYRQAAGRGLQLLFYSVGIGQISSEVPQNLSASRPQDRQFILSSKKLLLSDSGFYLCAWGRLAGGPNEQFFGPGTRLTVL.

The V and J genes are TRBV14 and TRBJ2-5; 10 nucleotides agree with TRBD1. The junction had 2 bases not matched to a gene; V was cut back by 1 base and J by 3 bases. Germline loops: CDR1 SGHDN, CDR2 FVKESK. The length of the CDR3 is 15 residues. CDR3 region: CASSQGQGAKETQYF. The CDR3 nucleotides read TGTGCCAGCAGCCAAGGACAGGGGGCGAAAGAGACCCAGTACTTC.

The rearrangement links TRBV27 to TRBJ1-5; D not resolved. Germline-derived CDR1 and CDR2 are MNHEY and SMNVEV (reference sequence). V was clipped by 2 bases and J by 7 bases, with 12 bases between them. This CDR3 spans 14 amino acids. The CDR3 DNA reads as TGTGCCAGCAGTTTAGCGGGTACGCACCAGCCCCAGCATTTT. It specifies CASSLAGTHQPQHF.

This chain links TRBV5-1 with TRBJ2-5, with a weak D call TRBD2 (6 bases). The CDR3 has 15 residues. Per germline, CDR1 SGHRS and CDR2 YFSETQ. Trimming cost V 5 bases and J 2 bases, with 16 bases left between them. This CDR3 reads CASRLRGSQQETQYF. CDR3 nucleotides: TGCGCCAGCAGATTACGGGGGAGTCAACAAGAGACCCAGTACTTC.

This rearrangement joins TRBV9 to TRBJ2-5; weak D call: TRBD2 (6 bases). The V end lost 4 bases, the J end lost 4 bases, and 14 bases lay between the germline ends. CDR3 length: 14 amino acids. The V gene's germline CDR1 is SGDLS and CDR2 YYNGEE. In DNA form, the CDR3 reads TGTGCCAGCAGCCTGGAGGGCCTCGGAGAGACCCAGTACTTC. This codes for CASSLEGLGETQYF.

DNA of the CDR3: TGTGCCAGCACCCGCATCGCCGGGAACACTGAAGCTTTCTTT. This codes for CASTRIAGNTEAFF. This chain links TRBV4-2 with TRBJ1-1; no clear D gene. Per germline, CDR1 LGHNA and CDR2 YNFKEQ. V gave up 7 bases and J gave up 1 base, with 13 bases separating them. CDR3 size: 14 residues.

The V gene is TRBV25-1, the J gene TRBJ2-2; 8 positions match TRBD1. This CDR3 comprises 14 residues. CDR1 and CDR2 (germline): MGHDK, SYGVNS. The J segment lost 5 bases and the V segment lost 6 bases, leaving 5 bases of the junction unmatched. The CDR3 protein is CASRGQGATGELFF. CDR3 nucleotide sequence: TGTGCCAGCAGGGGCCAGGGGGCAACCGGGGAGCTGTTTTTT.

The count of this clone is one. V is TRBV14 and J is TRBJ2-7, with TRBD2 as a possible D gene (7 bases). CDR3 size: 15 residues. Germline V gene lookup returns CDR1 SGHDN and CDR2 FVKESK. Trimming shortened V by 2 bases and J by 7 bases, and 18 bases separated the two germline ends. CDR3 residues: CASSQRGGLSWEQYF. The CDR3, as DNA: TGTGCCAGCAGCCAAAGGGGGGGCCTATCGTGGGAGCAGTACTTC.

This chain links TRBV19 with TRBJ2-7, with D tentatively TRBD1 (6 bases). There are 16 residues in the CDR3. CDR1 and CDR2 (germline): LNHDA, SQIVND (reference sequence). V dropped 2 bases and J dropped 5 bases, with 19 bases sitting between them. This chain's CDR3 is CASSISFQGPQHEQYF. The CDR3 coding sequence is TGTGCCAGTAGTATAAGTTTTCAGGGGCCCCAACACGAGCAGTACTTC.

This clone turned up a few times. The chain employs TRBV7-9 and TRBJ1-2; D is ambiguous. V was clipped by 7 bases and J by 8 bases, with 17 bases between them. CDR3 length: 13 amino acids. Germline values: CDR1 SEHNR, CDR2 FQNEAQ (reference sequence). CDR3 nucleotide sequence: TGTGCCAGCACCCTAGCCGGGGTGAGCGGCTACACCTTC. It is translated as CASTLAGVSGYTF.

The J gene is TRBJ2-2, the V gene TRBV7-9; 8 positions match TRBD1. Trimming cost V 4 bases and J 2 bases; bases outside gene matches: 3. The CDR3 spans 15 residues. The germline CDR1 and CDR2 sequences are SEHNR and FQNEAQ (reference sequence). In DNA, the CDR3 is TGTGCCAGCAGCTCGACAGGGGCAAACACCGGGGAGCTGTTTTTT. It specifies CASSSTGANTGELFF.

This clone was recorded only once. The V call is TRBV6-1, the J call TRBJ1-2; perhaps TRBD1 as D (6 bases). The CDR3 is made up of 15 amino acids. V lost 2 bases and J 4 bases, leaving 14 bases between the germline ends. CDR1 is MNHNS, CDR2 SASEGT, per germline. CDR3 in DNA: TGTGCCAGCAGTGAACAAGAGGGGGAAGGCTATGGCTACACCTTC. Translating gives CASSEQEGEGYGYTF.

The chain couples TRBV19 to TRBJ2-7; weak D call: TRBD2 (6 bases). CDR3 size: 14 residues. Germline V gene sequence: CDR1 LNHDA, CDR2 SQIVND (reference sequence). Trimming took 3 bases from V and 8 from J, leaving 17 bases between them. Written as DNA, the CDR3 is TGTGCCAGTAGTATCGGGGGTGAGCTCTTAAAGCAGTACTTC. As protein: CASSIGGELLKQYF.

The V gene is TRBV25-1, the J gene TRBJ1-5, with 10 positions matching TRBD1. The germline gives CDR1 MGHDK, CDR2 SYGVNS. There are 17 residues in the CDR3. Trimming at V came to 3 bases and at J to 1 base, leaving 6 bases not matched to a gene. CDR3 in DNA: TGTGCCAGCAGTGACACCGGGACAGGGGCCAGCAATCAGCCCCAGCATTTT. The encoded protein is CASSDTGTGASNQPQHF.

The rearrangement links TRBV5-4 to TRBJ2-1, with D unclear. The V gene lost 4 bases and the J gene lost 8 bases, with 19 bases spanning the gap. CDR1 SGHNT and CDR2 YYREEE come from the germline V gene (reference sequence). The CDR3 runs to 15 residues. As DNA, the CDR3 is TGTGCCAGCAGCACTTCCCCTCAAGGCCTAGATGAGCAGTTCTTC. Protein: CASSTSPQGLDEQFF. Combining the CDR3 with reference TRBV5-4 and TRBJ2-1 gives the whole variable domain ETGVTQSPTHLIKTRGQQVTLRCSSQSGHNTVSWYQQALGQGPQFIFQYYREEENGRGNFPPRFSGLQFPNYSSELNVNALELDDSALYLCASSTSPQGLDEQFFGPGTRLTVL.

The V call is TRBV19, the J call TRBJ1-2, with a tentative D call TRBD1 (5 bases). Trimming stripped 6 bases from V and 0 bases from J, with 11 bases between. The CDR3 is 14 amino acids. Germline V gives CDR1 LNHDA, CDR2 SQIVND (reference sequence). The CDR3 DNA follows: TGTGCCAGTAGCGCGACAGTAGCTAACTATGGCTACACCTTC. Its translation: CASSATVANYGYTF.

The CDR3 spells CSASPGLADSEQFF. The DNA of the CDR3 is TGCAGTGCTAGTCCGGGACTAGCGGATTCCGAGCAGTTCTTC. This rearrangement joins TRBV20-1 to TRBJ2-1; 11 bases match TRBD2. CDR1 and CDR2 (germline): DFQATT, SNEGSKA (reference sequence). This CDR3 contains 14 residues. V lost 3 bases to trimming and J lost 10 bases; unmatched junction nucleotides: 8.

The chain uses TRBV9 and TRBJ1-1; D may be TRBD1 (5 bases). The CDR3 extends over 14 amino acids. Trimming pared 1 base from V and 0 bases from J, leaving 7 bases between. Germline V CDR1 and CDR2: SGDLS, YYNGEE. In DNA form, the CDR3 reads TGTGCCAGCAGCGTATCGGGGGTGAACACTGAAGCTTTCTTT. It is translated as CASSVSGVNTEAFF.

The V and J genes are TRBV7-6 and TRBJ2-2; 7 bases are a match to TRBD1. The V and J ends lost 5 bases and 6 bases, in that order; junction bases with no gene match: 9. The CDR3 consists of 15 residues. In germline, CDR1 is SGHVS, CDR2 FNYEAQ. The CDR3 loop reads CASSTRTGAPGELFF. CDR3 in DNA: TGTGCCAGCAGCACGAGGACAGGTGCTCCCGGGGAGCTGTTTTTT.

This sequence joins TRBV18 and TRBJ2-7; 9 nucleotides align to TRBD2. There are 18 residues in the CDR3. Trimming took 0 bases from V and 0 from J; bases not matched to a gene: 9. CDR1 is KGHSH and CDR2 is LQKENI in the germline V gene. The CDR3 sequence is CASSPPPTSGLSSYEQYF. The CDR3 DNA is TGTGCCAGCTCACCACCTCCGACTAGCGGTTTAAGCTCCTACGAGCAGTACTTC.

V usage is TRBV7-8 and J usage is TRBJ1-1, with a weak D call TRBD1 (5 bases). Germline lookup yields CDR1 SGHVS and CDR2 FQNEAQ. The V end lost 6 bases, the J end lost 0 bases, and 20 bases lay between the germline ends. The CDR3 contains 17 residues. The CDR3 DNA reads TGTGCCAGCAGTTTCATTGGCAGGGCATTCATGAACACTGAAGCTTTCTTT. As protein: CASSFIGRAFMNTEAFF.

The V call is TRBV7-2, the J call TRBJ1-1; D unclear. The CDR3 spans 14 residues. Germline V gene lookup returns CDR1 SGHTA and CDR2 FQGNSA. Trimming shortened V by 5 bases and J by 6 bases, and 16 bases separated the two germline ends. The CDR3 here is CASSLHLKEPEAFF. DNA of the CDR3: TGTGCCAGCAGCCTCCACCTCAAGGAGCCTGAAGCTTTCTTT.

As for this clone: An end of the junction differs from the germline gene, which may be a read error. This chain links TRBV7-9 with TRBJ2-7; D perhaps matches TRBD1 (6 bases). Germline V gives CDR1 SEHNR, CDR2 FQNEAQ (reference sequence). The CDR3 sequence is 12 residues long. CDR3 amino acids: CASSLDSRLKNF. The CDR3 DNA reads TGTGCCAGCAGCCTGGACAGCCGCCTGAAGAACTTC.

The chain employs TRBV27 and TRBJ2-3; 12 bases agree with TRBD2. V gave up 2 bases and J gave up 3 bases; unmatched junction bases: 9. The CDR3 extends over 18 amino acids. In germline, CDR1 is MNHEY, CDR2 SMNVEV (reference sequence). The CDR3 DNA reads TGTGCCAGCAGTTTAGGGCTAGCGGGAGGGAGGTCGACAGATACGCAGTATTTT. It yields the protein CASSLGLAGGRSTDTQYF.

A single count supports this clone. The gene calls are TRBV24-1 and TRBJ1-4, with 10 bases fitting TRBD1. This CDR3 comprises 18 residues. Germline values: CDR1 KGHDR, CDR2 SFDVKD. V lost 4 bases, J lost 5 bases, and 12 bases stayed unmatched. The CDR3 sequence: CATSDGMTGGGVNEKLFF. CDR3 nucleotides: TGTGCCACCAGTGACGGTATGACAGGGGGCGGCGTAAATGAAAAACTGTTTTTT.

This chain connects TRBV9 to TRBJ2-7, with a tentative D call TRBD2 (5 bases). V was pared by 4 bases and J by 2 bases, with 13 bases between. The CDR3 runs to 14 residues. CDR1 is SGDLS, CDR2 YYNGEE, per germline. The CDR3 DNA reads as TGTGCCAGCAGCCCTGAAGCGGCCACCTACGAGCAGTACTTC. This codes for CASSPEAATYEQYF.

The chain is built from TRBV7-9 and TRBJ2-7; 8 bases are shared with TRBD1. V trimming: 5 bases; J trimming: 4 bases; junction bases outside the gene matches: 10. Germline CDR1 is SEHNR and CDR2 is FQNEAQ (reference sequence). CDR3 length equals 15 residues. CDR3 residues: CASSPLGRGHYEQYF. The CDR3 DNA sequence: TGTGCCAGCAGCCCCCTTGGCAGGGGGCATTACGAGCAGTACTTC.

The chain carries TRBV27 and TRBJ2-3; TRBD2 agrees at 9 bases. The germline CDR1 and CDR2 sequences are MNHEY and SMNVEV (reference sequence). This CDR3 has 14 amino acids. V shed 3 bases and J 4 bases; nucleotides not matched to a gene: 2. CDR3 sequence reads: CASSFSGSPDTQYF. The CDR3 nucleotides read TGTGCCAGCAGTTTTAGCGGGAGTCCAGATACGCAGTATTTT.

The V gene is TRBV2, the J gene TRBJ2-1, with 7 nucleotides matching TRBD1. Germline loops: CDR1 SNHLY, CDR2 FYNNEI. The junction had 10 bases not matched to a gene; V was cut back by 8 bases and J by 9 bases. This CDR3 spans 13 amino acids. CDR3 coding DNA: TGTGCCAGCGGACGACAGGGAACGGGTGAGCAGTTCTTC. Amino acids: CASGRQGTGEQFF.

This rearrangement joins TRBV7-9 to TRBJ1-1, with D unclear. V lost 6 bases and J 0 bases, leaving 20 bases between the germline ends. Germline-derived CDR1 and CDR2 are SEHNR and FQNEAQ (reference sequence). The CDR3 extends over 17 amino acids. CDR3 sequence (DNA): TGTGCCAGCAGACCTACCGGGAAAGCTTTAATGAACACTGAAGCTTTCTTT. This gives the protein CASRPTGKALMNTEAFF.